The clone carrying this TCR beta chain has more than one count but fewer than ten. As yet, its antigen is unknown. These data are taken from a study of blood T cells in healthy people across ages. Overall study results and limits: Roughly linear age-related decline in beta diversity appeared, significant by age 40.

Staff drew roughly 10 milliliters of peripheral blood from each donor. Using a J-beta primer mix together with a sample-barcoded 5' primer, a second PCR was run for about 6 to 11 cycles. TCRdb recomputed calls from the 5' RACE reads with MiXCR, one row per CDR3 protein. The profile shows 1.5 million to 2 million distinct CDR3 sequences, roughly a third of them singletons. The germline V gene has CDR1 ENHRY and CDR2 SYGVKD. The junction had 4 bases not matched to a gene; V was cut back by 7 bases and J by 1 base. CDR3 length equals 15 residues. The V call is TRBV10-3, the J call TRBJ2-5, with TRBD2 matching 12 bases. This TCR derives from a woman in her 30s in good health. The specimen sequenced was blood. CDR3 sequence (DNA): TGTGCCATCAAAGCTAGCGGGGGGGCCCAAGAGACCCAGTACTTC. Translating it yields CAIKASGGAQETQYF.